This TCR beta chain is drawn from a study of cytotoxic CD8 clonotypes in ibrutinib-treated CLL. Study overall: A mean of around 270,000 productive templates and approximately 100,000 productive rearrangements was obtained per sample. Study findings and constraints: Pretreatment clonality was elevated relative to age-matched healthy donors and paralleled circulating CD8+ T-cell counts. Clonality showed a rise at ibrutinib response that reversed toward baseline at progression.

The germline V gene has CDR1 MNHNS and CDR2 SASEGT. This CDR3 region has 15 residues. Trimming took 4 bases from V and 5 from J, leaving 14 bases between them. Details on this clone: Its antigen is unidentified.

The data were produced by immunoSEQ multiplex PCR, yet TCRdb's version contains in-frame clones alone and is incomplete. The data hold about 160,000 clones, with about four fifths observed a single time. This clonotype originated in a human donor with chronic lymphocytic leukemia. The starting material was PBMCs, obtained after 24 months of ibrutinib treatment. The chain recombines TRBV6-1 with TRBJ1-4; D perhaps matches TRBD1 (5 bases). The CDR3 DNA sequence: TGTGCCAGCAGTGGTAGAGTCGGGGGAAATGAAAAACTGTTTTTT. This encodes CASSGRVGGNEKLFF.